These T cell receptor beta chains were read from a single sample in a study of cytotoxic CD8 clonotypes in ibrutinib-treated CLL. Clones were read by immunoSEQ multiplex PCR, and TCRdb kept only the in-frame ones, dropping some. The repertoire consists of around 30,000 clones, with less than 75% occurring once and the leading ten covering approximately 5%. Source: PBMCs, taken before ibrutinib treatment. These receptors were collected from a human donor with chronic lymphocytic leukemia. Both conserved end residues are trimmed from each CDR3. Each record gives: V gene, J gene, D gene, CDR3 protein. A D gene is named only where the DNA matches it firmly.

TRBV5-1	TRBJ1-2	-	ASSLAWGPRAYGYT
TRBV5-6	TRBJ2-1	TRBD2	ASSLVPLAGVIRNEQF
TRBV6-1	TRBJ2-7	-	ASSPGAYEQY
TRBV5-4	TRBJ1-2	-	ASSLEADYGYT
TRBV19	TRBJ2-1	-	ASSDRSYNEQF
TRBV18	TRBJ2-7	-	ASSPDRYDSYEQY
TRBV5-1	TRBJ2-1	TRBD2	ASSLPLAGGNEQF
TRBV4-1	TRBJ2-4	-	ASSQDEGSLGGIQY
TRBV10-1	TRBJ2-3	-	ASAGISTDTQY
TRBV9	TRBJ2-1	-	ASSVEPGSSYNEQF
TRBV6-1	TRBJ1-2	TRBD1	ASSEPRERGLYGYT
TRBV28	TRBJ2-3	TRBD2	ASRDGGSRTDTQY
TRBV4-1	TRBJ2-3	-	ASLPKTGEPDTQY
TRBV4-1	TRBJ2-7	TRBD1	ASSQWPGGAYEQY
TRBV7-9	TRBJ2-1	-	ASSLLGWEQF
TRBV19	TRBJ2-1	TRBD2	ASTTIDSGGPRYNEQF
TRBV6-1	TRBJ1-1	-	ASSETRGFTEAF
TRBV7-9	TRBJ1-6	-	ASSFQVTGPSPLH
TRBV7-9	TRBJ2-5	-	ASSRKAGETQY
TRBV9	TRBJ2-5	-	ASSVAQSQETQY
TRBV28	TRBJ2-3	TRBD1	ASSLPGPDRGPFDTQY
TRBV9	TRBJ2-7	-	ASSIGLGEQY
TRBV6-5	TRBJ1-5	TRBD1	ASSRQGGGNQPQH
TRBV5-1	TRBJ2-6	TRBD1	ASSFTDRAASGANVLT
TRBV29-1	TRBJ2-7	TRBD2	SVAASGTYEQY
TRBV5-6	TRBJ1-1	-	ASGFSGNTEAF
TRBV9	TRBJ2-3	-	ASSLRRSARDTQY
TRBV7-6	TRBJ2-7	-	ASTPRAHKGGQGVSYEQY
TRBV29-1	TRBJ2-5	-	SVGGRQLGETQY
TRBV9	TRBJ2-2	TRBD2	ASSAPGLAGGGTGELF
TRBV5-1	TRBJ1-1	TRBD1	ASSFGQGGVAGTEAF
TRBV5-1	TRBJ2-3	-	ASSILGPDTQY
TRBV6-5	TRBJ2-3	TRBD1	ASKPGQGADTQY
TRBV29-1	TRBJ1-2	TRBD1	SVGTVYGYT
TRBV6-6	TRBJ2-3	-	ASRDFGDTQY
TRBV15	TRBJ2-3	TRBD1	ATSSHRGRTDTQY
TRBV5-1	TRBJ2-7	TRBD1	ASSIQTGGYEQY
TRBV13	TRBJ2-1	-	ASSFREDNEQF
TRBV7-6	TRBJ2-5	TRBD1	ASSLARTGLETQY
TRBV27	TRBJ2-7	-	ASSFLAGSTYEQY
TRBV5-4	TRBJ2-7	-	ASSLAAPSYEQY